A single sample gave rise to the 20 T cell receptor beta chains below, sequenced in a study of tumor and adjacent non-tumor tissue in lung cancer. Three rounds of nested PCR, following a modified ARM-PCR protocol, produced the TCRbeta library. Using its own MiXCR run on the multiplex PCR reads, TCRdb lists one record per CDR3 protein. The table shows roughly 75,000 distinct CDR3 sequences, with 60% to 80% occurring only once. No cell sorting was done before RNA was extracted from the tissue. The source material was lung tumor tissue. These receptors were taken from a woman aged 45-65 years with non-small cell lung cancer.

About this clonotype: One end of the junction varies from germline; a read error may be responsible. The V and J genes are TRBV4-2 and TRBJ2-3, with D possibly called TRBD1 or TRBD2 (6 bases each). Germline V gene data show CDR1 as LGHNA and CDR2 as YNFKEQ. CDR3 size: 17 residues. The CDR3 nucleotides are TGTGTCAGCAGGAGATCTATTAGCGAGGGGGGTGCAGATACGCAGTATTTT. Its translation: CVSRRSISEGGADTQYF.

The chain uses TRBV4-1 and TRBJ2-2, with unresolved D. CDR1 and CDR2 (germline): MGHRA, YSYEKL. The CDR3 has 17 residues. V lost 0 bases and J lost 4, with 15 bases in between. CDR3 coding DNA: TGCGCCAGCAGCCAAGATTTATGGGATGTTAGCACCGGGGAGCTGTTTTTT. Residues: CASSQDLWDVSTGELFF.

In nucleotides, the CDR3 is TGTGCCAGCAGCTTCGCGGGAGTCCTGGGGACCCAGTACTTC. Amino acid sequence: CASSFAGVLGTQYF. The gene calls are TRBV11-3 and TRBJ2-5; 7 bases match TRBD2. V shed 3 bases, J shed 7 bases, and the junction held 8 bases outside the gene matches. CDR1 and CDR2 (germline): SGHNT, YENEEA. The CDR3 runs to 14 residues.

As to this clonotype: Just one base apart from a much larger clone, this may be a read error. J is TRBJ1-5 and V is TRBV28, with D possibly being TRBD1 or TRBD2 (5 bases each). The J call may be mistaken, given a closer DNA end match to TRBJ2-3. The CDR3 is 15 residues long. Germline-derived CDR1 and CDR2 are MDHEN and SYDVKM. The CDR3 DNA follows: TGTGCCAGCAGTTTAGTGTTAGGGACGTATCAGCCCCAGTATTTT. Its translation is CASSLVLGTYQPQYF.

Comments on this clonotype: The junction shows a germline mismatch at one end, possibly a read error. The V gene is TRBV4-1, the J gene TRBJ2-1; D possibly corresponds to TRBD2 (5 bases). CDR1 is MGHRA, CDR2 YSYEKL, per germline. This CDR3 region has 13 residues. The CDR3 nucleotides are TGTGCCAGTAGCCAGAAGGTGGACTCTGAGCAGTTCTTC. Amino acids: CASSQKVDSEQFF.

In its sample, this clonotype was seen a few times. This may be a read error: a much more frequent sequence differs by one nucleotide. The V and J genes are TRBV5-4 and TRBJ2-7; TRBD2 is a possible D gene (5 bases). This CDR3 is built from 13 residues. Germline values: CDR1 SGHNT, CDR2 YYREEE (reference sequence). The V and J ends lost 1 base and 5 bases respectively, with 10 bases between them. The CDR3 protein is CASSLTSSNEQYF. In DNA, the CDR3 is TGTGCCAGCAGCTTGACTAGTAGCAACGAGCAGTACTTC.

V is TRBV5-6 and J is TRBJ2-7; D remains unclear. Germline lookup yields CDR1 SGHDT and CDR2 YYEEEE. Trimming cost V 4 bases and J 2 bases, with 22 bases left between them. The CDR3 sequence is 17 residues long. The CDR3 DNA is TGTGCCAGCAGCGCGGTCAGGACCAGGATCACCCCCTACGAGCAGTACTTC. Its translation is CASSAVRTRITPYEQYF. The full variable domain, completed using reference TRBV5-6 and TRBJ2-7, is DAGVTQSPTHLIKTRGQQVTLRCSPKSGHDTVSWYQQALGQGPQFIFQYYEEEERQRGNFPDRFSGHQFPNYSSELNVNALLLGDSALYLCASSAVRTRITPYEQYFGPGTRLTVT.

On this clonotype: A read error is possible here, since a much larger clone lies one base away. No conserved phenylalanine or tryptophan is present at the end of the CDR3, so a read error is the likely explanation. The J gene is TRBJ2-1, the V gene TRBV28; D remains unclear. Germline V gene data show CDR1 as MDHEN and CDR2 as SYDVKM. This CDR3 region has 14 residues. V was shortened by 4 bases and J by 0 bases, with 7 bases between the two germline ends. This CDR3 reads CASSYYSSYNEQFL. The CDR3 DNA is TGTGCCAGCAGTTACTACAGCTCCTACAATGAGCAGTTCCTC.

This chain links TRBV11-1 with TRBJ2-4; D call uncertain. Per germline, CDR1 SGHAT and CDR2 FQDESV (reference sequence). V was trimmed by 10 bases and J by 2 bases, leaving 21 bases between them. This CDR3 has 16 residues. CDR3 DNA sequence: TGTGCCAACACCCACTCAGGCAGTGCGACCAAAAACATTCAGTACTTC. This sequence encodes CANTHSGSATKNIQYF.

This clonotype has ten or more counts. DNA for the CDR3: TGTGCCACCAGTGCTGGACACAATAGCAATCAGCCCCAGCATTTT. Protein sequence: CATSAGHNSNQPQHF. J is TRBJ1-5 and V is TRBV24-1; TRBD1 is a possible D gene (5 bases). The V end was cut by 5 bases, the J end by 0 bases, with 10 bases between. The CDR3 contains 15 residues. Germline lookup yields CDR1 KGHDR and CDR2 SFDVKD.

This clonotype was counted only a few times. The V call is TRBV7-9, the J call TRBJ2-3, with D perhaps TRBD2 (5 bases). CDR1 and CDR2 from the germline V gene are SEHNR and FQNEAQ (reference sequence). There are 15 residues in the CDR3. Trimming cost V 3 bases and J 2 bases, with 12 bases left between them. The CDR3 DNA follows: TGTGCCAGCAGCTTTGTGGAGGCTAACACAGATACGCAGTATTTT. As protein: CASSFVEANTDTQYF.

This clonotype was picked up a small number of times. One junction end disagrees with the germline gene, perhaps due to a read error. The chain combines TRBV6-5 with TRBJ2-7; 8 bases are shared with TRBD2. This CDR3 is built from 16 residues. Germline assignment: CDR1 MNHEY and CDR2 SVGAGI. The CDR3 DNA is TGTGCCAGCAATTACTCAGGGACTAGAGGGCTGGGGGAGCGGTACTTC. This sequence encodes CASNYSGTRGLGERYF.

This clonotype was counted once. The gene calls are TRBV4-1 and TRBJ1-5; D is ambiguous. Germline V lookup: CDR1 MGHRA, CDR2 YSYEKL. V gave up 0 bases and J gave up 16 bases, with 31 bases separating them. The CDR3 has 18 amino acids. CDR3 in amino acids: CASSQDLFGFGRNQPRHF. In DNA form, the CDR3 reads TGCGCCAGCAGCCAAGACCTGTTCGGGTTCGGGCGCAATCAGCCCCGACATTTT.

Notes on this clonotype: Given a much more abundant clone one base away, this may be a read error. The V call is TRBV20-1, the J call TRBJ2-4; 10 bases line up with TRBD2. Germline lookup yields CDR1 DFQATT and CDR2 SNEGSKA (reference sequence). This CDR3 has 19 amino acids. Losses at the gene ends were 3 bases for V and 0 bases for J; bases not matched to a gene: 14. The CDR3 sequence is CSASGNGLAETLAKNIQYF. The CDR3 bases are TGCAGTGCTAGTGGGAACGGACTAGCGGAAACCCTAGCCAAAAACATTCAGTACTTC.

This clonotype has a single count. A read error may account for a junction end that differs from germline. This sequence joins TRBV11-2 and TRBJ2-7; perhaps TRBD1 as D (6 bases). Germline CDR1 is SGHAT and CDR2 is FQNNGV. The length of the CDR3 is 13 residues. The CDR3 DNA sequence: TGTGCCAGCATCCCTCGACAGGCCCACGAGCAATACTTC. Protein product: CASIPRQAHEQYF.

Concerning this clonotype itself: The CDR3 carries no conserved terminal phenylalanine or tryptophan, so it likely arises from a read error. This chain connects TRBV12-5 to TRBJ2-3; D might be TRBD1 (6 bases). The CDR3 has 17 amino acids. CDR1 is LGHNT and CDR2 is FRNRAP in the germline V gene. Here the CDR3 DNA reads TGTGCTAGTGGCTTGGGCTCTCAGGGACACGGCACAGATACGCAGTATTAT. It translates to CASGLGSQGHGTDTQYY.

Concerning this clonotype: A read error may produce the germline difference seen at one junction end. J is TRBJ2-7 and V is TRBV24-1; the match to TRBD1 covers 9 bases. The CDR3 totals 16 residues. Germline V lookup: CDR1 KGHDR, CDR2 SFDVKD. The CDR3 sequence is CVTSDSSGQGGYEQYF. In nucleotides, the CDR3 is TGTGTCACCAGTGATTCCTCGGGACAGGGCGGGTACGAGCAGTACTTC.

Turning to this clonotype: Germline and junction disagree at one end, which may indicate a read error. The V gene is TRBV29-1, the J gene TRBJ2-7, with D possibly TRBD2 on 5 matching bases. Germline values: CDR1 SQVTM, CDR2 ANQGSEA. The CDR3 covers 14 residues. CDR3 amino acids: CSVGVAWASFEQYF. The CDR3 DNA reads as TGCAGCGTTGGAGTAGCGTGGGCCTCCTTCGAGCAGTACTTC.

Worth noting for this clonotype: The germline gene is not matched at one end of the junction; a read error may be the cause. The chain carries TRBV29-1 and TRBJ2-7; a possible D gene is TRBD2 (6 bases). The CDR3 is made up of 13 amino acids. Looked up from germline, CDR1 is SQVTM and CDR2 is ANQGSEA. CDR3 nucleotides: TGCAGTGTTGAAAGCGGGCTCACCTACGAGCAGTACTTC. Translation: CSVESGLTYEQYF.

With respect to this clonotype: A junction end diverges from the germline sequence, so it may reflect a read error. The chain joins TRBV6-1 to TRBJ2-7; D remains ambiguous. Per the germline V gene, CDR1 is MNHNS and CDR2 is SASEGT. This CDR3 has 14 residues. Here the CDR3 reads CAGEAQESSYKQYF. In nucleotides, the CDR3 is TGTGCCGGCGAAGCCCAGGAGAGCTCCTACAAGCAGTACTTC.